The next 24 T cell receptor beta chains were all read from a single sample in a study of vaccination and CD4 T cells after COVID-19. The treatment here: approximately 9-day PBMC culture with coronavirus spike peptide pools or control peptides (ViraFEST assay). According to the study, CD4+ T cells from the unexposed donor were gathered ahead of the COVID-19 pandemic (2011-2018). Sequencing of DNA taken from cultured CD4+ T cells relied on the Oncomine TCR Beta short-read assay. The authors extracted genomic DNA from cultured CD4+ T cells. TCRdb independently ran MiXCR on the PCR reads; one entry per CDR3 protein. The repertoire consists of about 9,100 distinct CDR3 sequences, with about 44% occurring once and the leading ten covering 9.5% to 15%. Antigens for these TCRs are unknown. Sequenced input: CD4+ T cells from blood, cultured in vitro. Receptor source: a human donor in good health.

The chain joins TRBV7-2 to TRBJ2-5; 10 nucleotides line up with TRBD2. The V gene's germline CDR1 is SGHTA and CDR2 FQGNSA. This CDR3 contains 15 residues. V lost 6 bases to trimming and J lost 4 bases; unmatched junction nucleotides: 8. The CDR3 loop is CASRPPGTSAETQYF. CDR3 sequence (DNA): TGTGCCAGCAGACCCCCCGGGACTAGCGCAGAGACCCAGTACTTC.

The chain recombines TRBV29-1 with TRBJ1-5; D perhaps matches TRBD1 (5 bases). There are 13 residues in the CDR3. Between the trimmed V and J ends, which lost 6 bases and 4 bases, there was a span of 13 bases. From germline, CDR1 is SQVTM and CDR2 ANQGSEA. CDR3 DNA sequence: TGCAGCGTGCGCGATGGGGGGAATCAGCCCCAGCATTTT. It codes for CSVRDGGNQPQHF.

This clonotype has just a few counts. The rearrangement uses TRBV29-1 and TRBJ1-1, with D maybe TRBD1 (5 bases). CDR1 SQVTM and CDR2 ANQGSEA come from the germline V gene. The CDR3 loop spans 13 amino acids. Trimming cost V 8 bases and J 1 base, with 14 bases left between them. The CDR3 coding sequence is TGCAGCTCAGCGGAGGGGACGAACACTGAAGCTTTCTTT. It yields the protein CSSAEGTNTEAFF.

The gene calls are TRBV20-1 and TRBJ1-6; D gene unclear. CDR1 DFQATT and CDR2 SNEGSKA come from the germline V gene (reference sequence). The CDR3 runs 16 residues. V was shortened by 6 bases and J by 0 bases, with 15 bases between the two germline ends. CDR3 nucleotide sequence: TGCAGTGCAAAAGACGGGTTAGCCTCCTATAATTCACCCCTCCACTTT. Translating gives CSAKDGLASYNSPLHF.

The chain links TRBV20-1 to TRBJ2-7; tentatively, D is TRBD1 or TRBD2 (5 bases each). CDR3 length equals 14 residues. Germline V gene data show CDR1 as DFQATT and CDR2 as SNEGSKA (reference sequence). V shed 3 bases and J shed 0 bases, with 12 bases lying between them. The CDR3 bases are TGCAGTGCTAGTGGGGGTGGAGCCTCCTACGAGCAGTACTTC. Protein product: CSASGGGASYEQYF.

The rearrangement uses TRBV9 and TRBJ2-3, with 8 bases lining up with TRBD2. The CDR3 extends over 17 amino acids. Germline V gene sequence: CDR1 SGDLS, CDR2 YYNGEE. Germline trimming cut 2 bases from V and 4 bases from J; bases unmatched to any gene: 12. Here the CDR3 DNA reads TGTGCCAGCAGCGTTACCGGGACTAGGGTTTTCGCAGATACGCAGTATTTT. Its translation is CASSVTGTRVFADTQYF. The variable domain in full, with the rest retrieved from reference TRBV9 and TRBJ2-3, is DSGVTQTPKHLITATGQRVTLRCSPRSGDLSVYWYQQSLDQGLQFLIQYYNGEERAKGNILERFSAQQFPDLHSELNLSSLELGDSALYFCASSVTGTRVFADTQYFGPGTRLTVL.

This clonotype was seen only once. The J gene is TRBJ1-6, the V gene TRBV19, with D unresolved. The CDR3 has 14 amino acids. The ends were cut back, 5 bases at V and 5 bases at J, with 10 bases in the middle. Germline loops: CDR1 LNHDA, CDR2 SQIVND (reference sequence). The CDR3 nucleotides are TGTGCCAGTAGTCCGGGTCGCGATAATTCACCCCTCCACTTT. Amino acids: CASSPGRDNSPLHF.

The chain employs TRBV6-2 or TRBV6-3 and TRBJ1-1, with 8 positions matching TRBD1. Germline CDR1 MNHEY, CDR2 SVGEGT. CDR3 size: 16 residues. J gave up 3 bases and V 6 bases, and 12 bases lay outside the gene matches. CDR3 nucleotides: TGTGCCAGCAGACGTCAGGGGGCGCGGTTCCACACTGAAGCTTTCTTT. This codes for CASRRQGARFHTEAFF.

On this clonotype: Its ends do not fully match the called genes, so a read error is possible. The chain joins TRBV10-3 to TRBJ1-2; 7 nucleotides agree with TRBD1. This CDR3 has 14 amino acids. CDR1 and CDR2 (germline): ENHRY, SYGVKD. CDR3 nucleotide sequence: TGTGCCAGCAGTGTCGAACAGGGGAGAGGAGGCTACACCTTC. This sequence encodes CASSVEQGRGGYTF.

The chain couples TRBV20-1 to TRBJ2-1; D gene unclear. CDR1 and CDR2 from the germline V gene are DFQATT and SNEGSKA (reference sequence). The CDR3 sequence is 13 residues long. The V end was cut by 3 bases, the J end by 0 bases, with 6 bases between. The CDR3 DNA reads TGCAGTGCTAGTCGGAGCTCCTACAATGAGCAGTTCTTC. It encodes CSASRSSYNEQFF.

The chain is built from TRBV6-1 and TRBJ2-3; the D gene could be TRBD1 or TRBD2 (5 bases each). Germline-derived CDR1 and CDR2 are MNHNS and SASEGT. V was cut by 3 bases and J by 10 bases, with 17 bases left in between. This CDR3 comprises 14 residues. The chain's CDR3 is CASSEASSGTAQYF. CDR3 bases: TGTGCCAGCAGTGAGGCATCGTCCGGGACGGCGCAGTATTTT.

This clonotype was observed a few times. The V gene is TRBV28, the J gene TRBJ1-5, with D unclear. Looked up from germline, CDR1 is MDHEN and CDR2 is SYDVKM. Deletions cut 7 bases from V and 0 bases from J, with 13 bases between. This CDR3 is 15 amino acids long. CDR3 in amino acids: CASTLGRHSNQPQHF. In DNA, the CDR3 is TGTGCCAGCACCCTAGGGAGACATAGCAATCAGCCCCAGCATTTT.

This clonotype was picked up a small number of times. The genes are TRBV25-1 and TRBJ2-2, with D possibly matching TRBD2 (6 bases). Trimming stripped 1 base from V and 8 bases from J, with 11 bases between. CDR1 and CDR2 (germline): MGHDK, SYGVNS. The CDR3 runs 14 residues. The CDR3 protein is CASSESGSGGELFF. DNA of the CDR3: TGTGCCAGCAGTGAATCTGGGAGCGGGGGGGAGCTGTTTTTT.

The chain recombines TRBV28 with TRBJ1-5; no definite D call. Germline loops: CDR1 MDHEN, CDR2 SYDVKM. The V end was cut by 6 bases, the J end by 0 bases, with 12 bases between. The CDR3 is 15 residues long. CDR3 residues: CASSLAPYSNQPQHF. Here the CDR3 DNA reads TGTGCCAGCAGCCTCGCCCCTTATAGCAATCAGCCCCAGCATTTT.

The chain uses TRBV28 and TRBJ1-6; no clear D gene. The CDR3 sequence is 15 residues long. The V and J ends lost 5 bases and 4 bases respectively, with 12 bases between them. Germline loops: CDR1 MDHEN, CDR2 SYDVKM. The CDR3 reads CASSPDGSYNSPLHF. Here the CDR3 DNA reads TGTGCCAGCAGTCCGGACGGGTCTTATAATTCACCCCTCCACTTT.

This clonotype was recorded a few times. V usage is TRBV12-3 or TRBV12-4 and J usage is TRBJ2-5, with unresolved D. Trimming stripped 1 base from V and 1 base from J, with 4 bases between. The CDR3 runs 13 residues. The CDR3, as DNA: TGTGCCAGCAGTTTAGGGTCCCAAGAGACCCAGTACTTC. It codes for CASSLGSQETQYF.

The chain links TRBV6-1 to TRBJ2-3; 7 bases are shared with TRBD2. The trim removed 8 bases at V and 6 bases at J, leaving 5 bases unmatched. The CDR3 spans 12 residues. Germline values: CDR1 MNHNS, CDR2 SASEGT. The CDR3: CASGRATDTQYF. In DNA form, the CDR3 reads TGTGCCAGCGGGAGGGCCACGGATACGCAGTATTTT.

This clonotype was seen just once. The V gene is TRBV5-4, the J gene TRBJ2-5, with no clear D. CDR3 length: 14 residues. The V end lost 0 bases, the J end lost 3 bases, and 9 bases lay between the germline ends. Germline assignment: CDR1 SGHNT and CDR2 YYREEE (reference sequence). The CDR3 nucleotides are TGTGCCAGCAGCTTGGTGGACGCTGAAGAGACCCAGTACTTC. It translates to CASSLVDAEETQYF.

The rearrangement joins TRBV11-2 to TRBJ2-1; either TRBD1 or TRBD2 may supply D (5 bases each). The CDR3 extends over 17 amino acids. V lost 5 bases to trimming and J lost 1 base, with 18 bases between them. CDR1 and CDR2 from the germline V gene are SGHAT and FQNNGV. The CDR3 coding sequence is TGTGCCAGCAGCACAAGTGGCTGGGACGCTTCCTACAATGAGCAGTTCTTC. As protein: CASSTSGWDASYNEQFF.

The chain links TRBV27 to TRBJ2-1, with 9 bases that match TRBD2. Germline-derived CDR1 and CDR2 are MNHEY and SMNVEV (reference sequence). This CDR3 has 14 amino acids. Germline trimming cut 7 bases from V and 8 bases from J; bases unmatched to any gene: 9. CDR3 nucleotide sequence: TGTGCCAGCACATTGGCTAGCGGGAACCATGAGCAGTTCTTC. Protein sequence: CASTLASGNHEQFF.

The genes are TRBV20-1 and TRBJ2-1, with 8 bases that match TRBD2. This CDR3 has 12 amino acids. The V segment lost 7 bases and the J segment 5 bases; nucleotides outside the gene matches: 4. CDR1 and CDR2 (germline): DFQATT, SNEGSKA (reference sequence). The CDR3 loop reads CSVQRGNNEQFF. DNA of the CDR3: TGCAGTGTTCAGCGGGGGAACAATGAGCAGTTCTTC.

Only a few counts were recorded for this clonotype. The chain has TRBV29-1 and TRBJ1-1, with D uncertain. The germline V and J ends were trimmed by 8 bases and 4 bases, with 8 bases remaining between them. The germline gives CDR1 SQVTM, CDR2 ANQGSEA. The CDR3 contains 10 residues. CDR3 amino acids: CSTAFTEAFF. The CDR3 DNA reads TGCAGCACCGCTTTCACTGAAGCTTTCTTT.

The chain recombines TRBV7-2 with TRBJ1-2; no clear D. CDR1 and CDR2 (germline): SGHTA, FQGNSA. This CDR3 has 13 residues. V gave up 2 bases and J gave up 7 bases, with 11 bases separating them. The CDR3, as DNA: TGTGCCAGCAGCTTATGGGCCCTGGCTGGCTACACCTTC. This gives the protein CASSLWALAGYTF.

This clonotype was picked up a small number of times. This chain uses TRBV9 with TRBJ1-6; 7 nucleotides match TRBD1. Germline CDR1 reads SGDLS; CDR2 reads YYNGEE. The CDR3 length is 15 residues. V lost 0 bases and J lost 8; bases outside the gene matches: 5. The CDR3 here is CASSVDPGTDSPLHF. The CDR3 DNA reads TGTGCCAGCAGCGTAGATCCCGGGACAGATTCACCCCTCCACTTT.